A selection of T cell receptor beta chains follows, all from one sample in a study of blood T cell repertoires in COVID-19. Assay used: immunoSEQ multiplex PCR; TCRdb lists only in-frame clones, some missing. The table has 95,000 to 110,000 clones, approximately 84% seen once. The specimen was peripheral blood. The source is a human donor in a cohort sampled during active COVID-19. The CDR3 runs from the conserved cysteine through the conserved F or W. Each record gives: J gene, V gene, D gene, clone size, CDR3 DNA, CDR3 protein. The D gene is left open where the match is weak. Some rows mark clone size as missing; the rest say once, few, many or name a class of expanded clone.

TRBJ2-3 TRBV4-1 - - TGCGCCAGCAGCCCCTCGGGGGACCGTACAGATACGCAGTATTTT CASSPSGDRTDTQYF
TRBJ2-2 TRBV6-5 TRBD1 once TGTGCCAGCACCCAGGGACAGGGTCCCGGGGAGCTGTTTTTT CASTQGQGPGELFF
TRBJ1-1 TRBV5-1 TRBD1 - TGCGCCAGCAGCTTACAGGGGGCTCTTAACACTGAAGCTTTCTTT CASSLQGALNTEAFF
TRBJ1-6 TRBV7-8 TRBD1 - TGTGCCAGCAGCCTGACAGGGAGCTCCTATAATTCACCCCTCCACTTT CASSLTGSSYNSPLHF
TRBJ2-1 TRBV5-1 - - TGCGCCAGCAGCTTGAGGTCCTGGACTCAAACCTACAATGAGCAGTTCTTC CASSLRSWTQTYNEQFF
TRBJ1-5 TRBV2 TRBD1 - TGTGCCAGCAGACCCCCTCCGGGACAGAGCAATCAGCCCCAGCATTTT CASRPPPGQSNQPQHF
TRBJ1-2 TRBV29-1 TRBD1 - TGCAGCGTCGGACAGGGGCACTATGGCTACACCTTC CSVGQGHYGYTF
TRBJ1-1 TRBV2 - - TGTGCCAGCACTCAACAGGCGAACACTGAAGCTTTCTTT CASTQQANTEAFF
TRBJ2-3 TRBV27 - once TGTGCCAGCAGTTTCCCGGGATTCCCTGATACGCAGTATTTT CASSFPGFPDTQYF
TRBJ2-5 TRBV28 - once TGTGCCAGCAGTTTGGGGCAGAAGGTCGGTGAGACCCAGTACTTC CASSLGQKVGETQYF
TRBJ2-1 TRBV5-6 TRBD2 - TGTGCCAGCAGCTGGTCCGGGACTAGCGATGAGCAGTTCTTC CASSWSGTSDEQFF
TRBJ2-2 TRBV19 TRBD2 - TGTGCCAGTAGGGTCAGTAGCGGGGCACCCGGGGAGCTGTTTTTT CASRVSSGAPGELFF
TRBJ2-3 TRBV27 TRBD1 once TGTGCCAGCAGTTTGGGACCAGGGGGACACACAGATACGCAGTATTTT CASSLGPGGHTDTQYF
TRBJ1-2 TRBV11-2 - - TGTGCCAGCAACGATAGACAGTACTCTTACTATGGCTACACCTTC CASNDRQYSYYGYTF
TRBJ2-1 TRBV3-1/TRBV3-2 - - TGTGCCAGCAGCTTGGGGTTAGGGGATGAGCAGTTCTTC CASSLGLGDEQFF
TRBJ2-7 TRBV27 - - TGTGCCAGCAGGGCTGAAGGGGGTTGGAGCGAGCAGTACTTC CASRAEGGWSEQYF
TRBJ2-7 TRBV5-1 - - TGCGCCAGCAGCGCGACATCCCCATCCTACGAGCAGTACTTC CASSATSPSYEQYF
TRBJ2-1 TRBV6-5 - - TGTGCCTCAGGGGTTGCAACCTACAATGAGCAGTTCTTC CASGVATYNEQFF
TRBJ2-7 TRBV5-6 TRBD1 - TGTGCCAGCAGTTGGATCGGGACAGGGGGCCACGAGCAGTACTTC CASSWIGTGGHEQYF
TRBJ2-5 TRBV19 TRBD1 - TGTGCCAGTAGTACAGATCGGGACAGAAATCAAGAGACCCAGTACTTC CASSTDRDRNQETQYF
TRBJ1-5 TRBV6-1 - - TGTGCCAGCAGTGAAAGAACATCGGGGCAGCCCCAGCATTTT CASSERTSGQPQHF
TRBJ1-5 TRBV7-9 - once TGTGCCAGCAGCTTAAATAGTGATCAGCCCCAGCATTTT CASSLNSDQPQHF
TRBJ2-7 TRBV19 TRBD1 once TGTGCCAGTACGGACAGGGACAATGAGCAGTACTTC CASTDRDNEQYF
TRBJ2-3 TRBV28 - - TGTGCCAGCTCCCTCCGCACAGATACGCAGTATTTT CASSLRTDTQYF
TRBJ2-1 TRBV12-1 - few TGTGCCAGCAGCTCCCCCTGGAGGGGAGGGAATGAGCAGTTCTTC CASSSPWRGGNEQFF
TRBJ2-2 TRBV10-3 - once TGTGCCATCAAGAGTGACAAGAACACCGGGGAGCTGTTTTTT CAIKSDKNTGELFF
TRBJ2-3 TRBV4-1 - - TGCGCCAGCAGCCCGCCAGCAGGGACGCAGTATTTT CASSPPAGTQYF
TRBJ1-1 TRBV5-1 TRBD1 - TGCGCCAGCAGCATGGACAGGGGGAACACTGAAGCTTTCTTT CASSMDRGNTEAFF
TRBJ1-5 TRBV11-2 - few TGTGCCAGCAGCTTATCGGGGGATAGCAATCAGCCCCAGCATTTT CASSLSGDSNQPQHF
TRBJ2-5 TRBV5-6 - - TGTGCCAGCACCATCATGGGGGACACGAAGACCCAGTACTTC CASTIMGDTKTQYF
TRBJ2-7 TRBV7-9 TRBD1 - TGTGCCAGCAGCAACCGGGACAGCTACGAGCAGTACTTC CASSNRDSYEQYF
TRBJ1-2 TRBV3-1/TRBV3-2 - - TGTGCCAGCAGCCAAGAATTCAGGGGTACAGGCTACACCTTC CASSQEFRGTGYTF
TRBJ2-7 TRBV27 - - TGTGCCAGCAGCCTGAGTCCAACCTACGAGCAGTACTTC CASSLSPTYEQYF